This TCR beta chain was obtained from a study of prognosis after radiotherapy for stage I lung cancer (dated by TCRdb to about 2021). Looking at the study overall: Between April 2018 and 2019, 20 or so stage I NSCLC patients were enrolled in Nanjing, China. All patients were regarded as medically inoperable, because of comorbidities in over 10 patients and refusal of surgery in more than 5 patients. This study profiled peripheral blood TCR beta repertoires from stage I NSCLC patients before and after stereotactic body radiotherapy and linked the repertoires to distant failure. After SBRT, distant metastases developed in four of the 19 patients at a median of about seven months, while the remaining 15 patients had no significant progression. Tumor histology was squamous cell carcinoma in about seven patients and adenocarcinoma in some 12. Image-guided IMRT or VMAT was used to deliver SBRT in 3 to 5 fractions at a biologically effective dose of at least 100 Gy. SBRT was not combined with any concurrent therapy in any patient. The cohort included about 12 men and five or six women, with a median age of around 70 years and a range of roughly 53 to 85 years. For each of the 20 or so patients, one blood sample was taken before SBRT and one after, so the study sequenced roughly 38 samples in total. Newly diagnosed primary stage I lung tumors were present in some 15 patients, and oligometastatic NSCLC after surgical resection of the primary tumor was present in several patients.

Two rounds of multiplex PCR were used to amplify the TCR beta CDR3 region from genomic DNA. The first PCR round used primers specific to each TRBV and TRBJ gene, with sequences filed in Chinese patent CN105087789A. Universal primers were used in the second round of PCR. The Roche High Pure PCR Template Preparation Kit was used to extract genomic DNA from the frozen PBMCs. Libraries were sequenced paired-end with 151 bp reads on an Illumina HiSeq 3000. The published analysis was carried out like this. CutAdapt was used to remove raw reads lacking the multiplex PCR primer sequences. PEAR was used to merge high-quality paired reads into contigs. MiXCR assigned TRB V, D and J gene segments to each contig by aligning to reference sequences. To remove sequencing errors, CDR3 sequences were clustered according to base quality and sequence similarity. Shannon entropy normalized by the natural log of productive TCR sequence number was used as the measure of diversity. Clonality was computed as one minus the ratio of Shannon entropy to the natural log of the number of unique clonotypes. Progression-free survival cut-offs for repertoire metrics were chosen using the Youden index of ROC curves, with analyses run in R 3.5.3. Using fastp at Q25 and MiXCR, TCRdb reprocessed the public reads and kept productive beta chains. One record per CDR3 amino acid sequence lists the most common genes and DNA. It is TCRdb's table, rather than the study itself, that gives the V and J calls and clone size. This sample gives 15,000 to 20,000 distinct CDR3 sequences in total; roughly 31% of them show up just once. The top ten hold roughly 23% of the sample.

The junction carries 11 bases between V and J, which are trimmed by 5 bases and 0 bases respectively. The germline V gene yields SQVTM for CDR1 and ANQGSEA for CDR2. From cysteine to phenylalanine, the CDR3 is 14 amino acids long. The retained sequence is limited to the CDR3, 42 bases, with the frame set at the first base. The investigation overall reported the following: Differences in TRBV and TRBJ usage frequencies by metastasis status were reportedly observed in two V genes at baseline and in 8 to 10 V and two J genes after SBRT. After SBRT, the number of unique TCR clones decreased (median approximately 9,100 before versus some 7,000 after; Wilcoxon paired P=0.011). The study was limited by its small cohort and short follow-up, and the findings require independent validation. None of the reported P values were adjusted for multiple comparisons. Post-SBRT Shannon entropy and its change from baseline were lower in patients who developed distant metastases; baseline Shannon entropy was not associated with metastases. No determination of tumor specificity was made for expanded TCR clones.

A history of other malignancies or of prior chemotherapy or radiotherapy was absent in all patients, and node-negative disease was shown on CT and PET/CT in all patients. About 6.3 milliliters of peripheral venous blood were drawn into EDTA tubes at each of two time points. Ficoll-Paque Plus density-gradient centrifugation was used to isolate PBMCs. Immediately after collection, samples were stored at -80 degrees C until analysis. This clonotype was counted at least ten times. Its antigen remains undetermined. No much larger clonotype is one base removed from it; base qualities were not supplied. The chain joins TRBV29-1 to TRBJ1-3; the D gene is perhaps TRBD1, on 5 matching bases. Sequenced here: PBMCs, sampled before or after stereotactic body radiation therapy (not recorded which). This TCR derives from a donor aged 50 or older with non-small cell lung cancer. The CDR3 here reads CSVRDSFSGNTIYF. The nucleotide sequence is given as TGCAGCGTTCGCGACAGCTTCTCTGGAAACACCATATATTTT.